The 28 T cell receptor beta chains below come from one sample, sequenced in a study of CD8 T cells in ankylosing spondylitis (dated by TCRdb to about 2017). Receptor amplification or capture employed 5' RACE. Sequencer: Illumina MiSeq. The public reads were reanalyzed by TCRdb: fastp trimming at Q25, MiXCR alignment, in-frame beta chains only. A single entry per CDR3 protein holds the most common genes and DNA from its merged rows. For this sample the table gives over 30,000 distinct CDR3 sequences, of which about 15% were detected only once. About 45% of the sample rests with the top ten. Input material: blood. The receptors come from a male donor with ankylosing spondylitis or in good health (not recorded which).

This clonotype was seen more than once but under ten times. This sequence joins TRBV7-2 and TRBJ2-1, with D perhaps matching TRBD1 (5 bases). CDR1 and CDR2 from the germline V gene are SGHTA and FQGNSA. The CDR3 sequence is 13 residues long. V lost 6 bases, J lost 0 bases, and 6 bases lay in between. CDR3 DNA sequence: TGTGCCAGCAGGACAGTCTCCTACAATGAGCAGTTCTTC. The encoded protein is CASRTVSYNEQFF.

This clonotype was recorded many times. This chain uses TRBV6-2 or TRBV6-3 with TRBJ2-1; D uncertain. Germline V CDR1 and CDR2: MNHEY, SVGEGT. The CDR3 length is 13 residues. Trimming pared 0 bases from V and 5 bases from J, leaving 5 bases between. The CDR3 region is CASSYSYNNEQFF. DNA of the CDR3: TGTGCCAGCAGTTACTCGTATAACAATGAGCAGTTCTTC.

The CDR3 reads CSARENRDREAFF. The CDR3 coding sequence is TGCAGTGCTAGAGAAAACCGGGACCGTGAAGCTTTCTTT. The chain carries TRBV20-1 and TRBJ1-1, with a weak D call TRBD1 (5 bases). Germline lookup yields CDR1 DFQATT and CDR2 SNEGSKA (reference sequence). The V and J ends lost 0 bases and 7 bases respectively, with 12 bases between them. This CDR3 spans 13 amino acids.

Only a few counts were recorded for this clonotype. This rearrangement joins TRBV24-1 to TRBJ1-5; possible D gene TRBD1, 5 bases. Germline V gene data show CDR1 as KGHDR and CDR2 as SFDVKD. V shed 9 bases and J shed 0 bases, with 11 bases lying between them. There are 14 residues in the CDR3. In DNA form, the CDR3 reads TGTGCCACCCAGGGACGGTATAGCAATCAGCCCCAGCATTTT. The encoded protein is CATQGRYSNQPQHF.

In nucleotides, the CDR3 is TGCGCCAGCAGGCCGACACCCGGGGAGCTGTTTTTT. It encodes CASRPTPGELFF. V is TRBV5-1 and J is TRBJ2-2; D gene ambiguous. The CDR3 is made up of 12 amino acids. V was clipped by 5 bases and J by 6 bases, with 8 bases between them. Germline V CDR1 and CDR2: SGHRS, YFSETQ.

The chain joins TRBV5-6 to TRBJ2-3, with D possibly matching TRBD2 (6 bases). V gave up 0 bases and J gave up 6 bases, with 14 bases separating them. The CDR3 has 15 amino acids. Germline V gene data show CDR1 as SGHDT and CDR2 as YYEEEE. The CDR3 DNA sequence: TGTGCCAGCAGCTTGGCCCAGGCGGGGACGGATACGCAGTATTTT. This sequence encodes CASSLAQAGTDTQYF.

The sample holds a few counts of this clonotype. The chain combines TRBV7-2 with TRBJ2-7; 8 bases map to TRBD2. The CDR3 spans 14 residues. V trimming: 6 bases; J trimming: 3 bases; junction bases outside the gene matches: 7. Germline V gives CDR1 SGHTA, CDR2 FQGNSA. As DNA, the CDR3 is TGTGCCAGCAGTTCGGGGGGGGCTAGCTACGAGCAGTACGTC. This translates into CASSSGGASYEQYV.

This clonotype was seen a few times. The rearrangement links TRBV20-1 to TRBJ1-1; D is unresolved. This CDR3 spans 14 amino acids. Looked up from germline, CDR1 is DFQATT and CDR2 is SNEGSKA (reference sequence). The V and J ends lost 3 bases and 6 bases respectively, with 17 bases between them. In DNA, the CDR3 is TGCAGTGCTAGCCCCGGGTCCTCTGGCGCTGAAGCTTTCTTT. This sequence encodes CSASPGSSGAEAFF.

The table lists this clonotype with many counts. This rearrangement joins TRBV4-3 to TRBJ2-7, with 8 bases lining up with TRBD2. Losses at the gene ends were 3 bases for V and 1 base for J; bases not matched to a gene: 5. The V gene's germline CDR1 is LGHNA and CDR2 YSLEER. CDR3 size: 15 residues. The CDR3: CASSHRIAGSYEQYF. DNA of the CDR3: TGCGCCAGCAGCCACCGAATAGCGGGGTCCTACGAGCAGTACTTC.

This clonotype was seen only a few times. V gene TRBV29-1 combines with J gene TRBJ1-1; 9 bases agree with TRBD1. This CDR3 spans 15 amino acids. CDR1 and CDR2 from the germline V gene are SQVTM and ANQGSEA. With 1 base clipped from V and 0 bases from J, the junction kept 3 bases outside the gene matches. Here the CDR3 DNA reads TGCAGCGTTGAAGGCGGACAGGGGCTGAACACTGAAGCTTTCTTT. This translates into CSVEGGQGLNTEAFF.

In this sample, this clonotype turned up a few times. J is TRBJ1-4 and V is TRBV6-6, with TRBD1 identical over 8 bases. CDR1 is MNHNY, CDR2 SVGAGI, per germline (reference sequence). The CDR3 loop spans 13 amino acids. Trimming at V came to 5 bases and at J to 7 bases, leaving 3 bases not matched to a gene. The CDR3 nucleotides are TGTGCCAGCAGTCTCGACAGGGGTGAAAAACTGTTTTTT. This translates into CASSLDRGEKLFF.

V and J are TRBV9 and TRBJ2-2; 8 nucleotides match TRBD2. With 3 bases clipped from V and 6 bases from J, the junction kept 7 bases outside the gene matches. This CDR3 region has 15 residues. From germline, CDR1 is SGDLS and CDR2 YYNGEE. CDR3 nucleotide sequence: TGTGCCAGCAGCGGAAGGACTAGCTCTGCCGGGGAGCTGTTTTTT. This encodes CASSGRTSSAGELFF.

This clonotype appeared a few times. V usage is TRBV20-1 and J usage is TRBJ2-3, with D uncertain. The CDR3 totals 14 residues. Trimming stripped 0 bases from V and 1 base from J, with 8 bases between. Germline V gene lookup returns CDR1 DFQATT and CDR2 SNEGSKA (reference sequence). The CDR3 loop reads CSARDQAGTDTQYF. The CDR3 region has the DNA TGCAGTGCTAGAGATCAGGCGGGCACAGATACGCAGTATTTT.

J is TRBJ2-2 and V is TRBV6-5; no firm D call. Germline CDR1 and CDR2: MNHEY and SVGAGI. CDR3 length: 10 residues. V shed 10 bases and J shed 3 bases, with 3 bases lying between them. DNA of the CDR3: TGTGCCAAATACACCGGGGAGCTGTTTTTT. Translation: CAKYTGELFF.

The chain has TRBV4-2 and TRBJ1-1, with D hard to call. V was trimmed by 1 base and J by 4 bases, leaving 13 bases between them. CDR3 size: 15 residues. Germline CDR1 reads LGHNA; CDR2 reads YNFKEQ. CDR3 in amino acids: CASSQVGGPGTEAFF. CDR3 coding DNA: TGTGCCAGCAGCCAAGTGGGCGGACCTGGCACTGAAGCTTTCTTT.

This clonotype came up a few times. V gene TRBV3-1 combines with J gene TRBJ2-6; 7 bases are a match to TRBD1. The CDR3 has 17 residues. The trim removed 4 bases at V and 0 bases at J, leaving 6 bases unmatched. The germline CDR1 and CDR2 sequences are LGHDT and YNNKEL (reference sequence). The chain's CDR3 is CASSLRDRSSGANVLTF. The CDR3 DNA reads TGTGCCAGCAGCCTTCGGGACAGAAGCTCTGGGGCCAACGTCCTGACTTTC.

This clonotype was seen a few times. CDR3 sequence: CSARRTSGKGSDTQYF. CDR3 bases: TGCAGTGCTAGACGCACTAGCGGGAAGGGCTCAGATACGCAGTATTTT. The chain couples TRBV20-1 to TRBJ2-3; the match to TRBD2 covers 10 bases. Germline V gives CDR1 DFQATT, CDR2 SNEGSKA (reference sequence). Germline trimming cut 2 bases from V and 4 bases from J; bases unmatched to any gene: 9. This CDR3 contains 16 residues.

This clonotype has a handful of counts. The CDR3 reads CASSPPGELFF. For the CDR3, the DNA is TGTGCCAGCAGTCCGCCCGGGGAGCTGTTTTTT. The V and J genes are TRBV12-3 or TRBV12-4 and TRBJ2-2; D unclear. Trimming pared 5 bases from V and 6 bases from J, leaving 4 bases between. This CDR3 is built from 11 residues.

The genes are TRBV30 and TRBJ1-3; no definite D call. CDR1 GTSNPN and CDR2 SVGIG come from the germline V gene (reference sequence). Trimming left V 4 bases short and J 0 bases short, with 4 bases between. The CDR3 length is 12 residues. The CDR3 DNA sequence: TGTGCCTGGACCCGCTCTGGAAACACCATATATTTT. It is translated as CAWTRSGNTIYF. The full variable domain, in which reference TRBV30 and TRBJ1-3 provide the parts outside the CDR3, is SQTIHQWPATLVQPVGSPLSLECTVEGTSNPNLYWYRQAAGRGLQLLFYSVGIGQISSEVPQNLSASRPQDRQFILSSKKLLLSDSGFYLCAWTRSGNTIYFGEGSWLTVV.

The chain employs TRBV28 and TRBJ2-7; D is unresolved. Germline V gene data show CDR1 as MDHEN and CDR2 as SYDVKM. This CDR3 has 13 amino acids. V was pared by 6 bases and J by 2 bases, with 11 bases between. CDR3 nucleotide sequence: TGTGCCAGCAGCCTAGACGTTACCTACGAGCAGTACTTC. Residues: CASSLDVTYEQYF.

There are many counts of this clonotype. The chain combines TRBV5-1 with TRBJ2-2; no firm D call. The V and J ends lost 4 bases and 5 bases respectively, with 9 bases between them. Germline CDR1 and CDR2: SGHRS and YFSETQ. There are 13 residues in the CDR3. In DNA, the CDR3 is TGCGCCAGCAGCCTCATCGCAACCGGGGAGCTGTTTTTT. Translation: CASSLIATGELFF.

This clonotype has more than one count but fewer than ten. The genes are TRBV5-1 and TRBJ1-5; 7 positions match TRBD1. This CDR3 comprises 15 residues. V shed 3 bases, J shed 4 bases, and the junction held 7 bases outside the gene matches. Germline V CDR1 and CDR2: SGHRS, YFSETQ. Here the CDR3 reads CASSSSGTANQPQHF. CDR3 coding DNA: TGCGCCAGCAGCTCATCCGGGACAGCTAATCAGCCCCAGCATTTT.

This clonotype occurred many times. The chain recombines TRBV5-1 with TRBJ1-1, with TRBD1 identical over 8 bases. J lost 5 bases, V lost 4 bases, and 7 bases had no gene match. Germline V gene lookup returns CDR1 SGHRS and CDR2 YFSETQ. The CDR3 extends over 14 amino acids. This chain's CDR3 is CASSQRTGWTEAFF. The CDR3 DNA reads as TGCGCCAGCAGCCAACGGACAGGGTGGACTGAAGCTTTCTTT.

The gene calls are TRBV15 and TRBJ2-1; the D is unclear. The V end lost 0 bases, the J end lost 6 bases, and 12 bases lay between the germline ends. This CDR3 is 15 amino acids long. In germline, CDR1 is LNHNV, CDR2 YYDKDF (reference sequence). For the CDR3, the DNA is TGTGCCACCAGCAGAGATTTCAGGAGTAGCAATGAGCAGTTCTTC. This encodes CATSRDFRSSNEQFF.

The chain recombines TRBV14 with TRBJ2-1; D unclear. Germline lookup yields CDR1 SGHDN and CDR2 FVKESK. The CDR3 has 13 amino acids. V was shortened by 5 bases and J by 12 bases, with 17 bases between the two germline ends. CDR3 in DNA: TGTGCCAGCAGCGCCAGCCTGGAGCTAGGGCAGTTCTTC. Protein product: CASSASLELGQFF.

The chain recombines TRBV5-1 with TRBJ2-7, with a weak D call TRBD2 (6 bases). Germline V lookup: CDR1 SGHRS, CDR2 YFSETQ. The CDR3 is 14 amino acids. Trimming removed 0 bases at V and 1 base at J, with 8 bases between. CDR3 coding DNA: TGCGCCAGCAGCTTGGCCGGGGGATCCTACGAGCAGTACTTC. Protein sequence: CASSLAGGSYEQYF.

V gene TRBV12-3 or TRBV12-4 combines with J gene TRBJ2-2; 12 positions agree with TRBD2. There are 16 residues in the CDR3. With 7 bases clipped from V and 5 bases from J, the junction kept 8 bases outside the gene matches. CDR3 loop: CASTRSSGRATGELFF. The CDR3, as DNA: TGTGCCAGCACCCGATCTAGCGGGAGGGCAACCGGGGAGCTGTTTTTT.

This clonotype was detected only once. The chain combines TRBV7-9 with TRBJ2-2; 9 bases are shared with TRBD2. The CDR3 length is 17 residues. V gave up 5 bases and J gave up 7 bases; unmatched junction bases: 14. Germline V gene data show CDR1 as SEHNR and CDR2 as FQNEAQ (reference sequence). As DNA, the CDR3 is TGTGCCAGCAGCCCCCCCCGGATAGCGGGAGTTGGCGGGGAGCTGTTTTTT. It yields the protein CASSPPRIAGVGGELFF.